The clone carrying this T cell receptor (beta chain) was picked up a small number of times. Its antigen is not identified. The data were taken from a study of beta chain features in type 1 diabetes. Study-level findings and limits: TCRB CDR3s from Type 1 diabetes patients were moderately but significantly shorter in all four CD4+ subsets.

The CDR3 runs to 17 residues. Germline values: CDR1 KGHSH, CDR2 LQKENI. Trimming removed 3 bases from V and 1 base from J, with 16 bases in between. Investigators reverse transcribed all isolated RNA, so they sequenced expressed TCRB transcripts. The table came from immunoSEQ multiplex PCR; TCRdb's copy has only in-frame clones and leaves some out. The sample gives roughly 100,000 clones, over 25% of which show up once; less than 0.65% is in the top ten. The sample consisted of central memory CD4+ T cells from blood. The chain carries TRBV18 and TRBJ2-1; possible D gene TRBD2, 6 bases. The receptor was derived from a woman between 18 and 29 years old with type 1 diabetes. CDR3 nucleotides: TGTGCCAGCTCACCGCGGACTATAGGCTTATCCTACAATGAGCAGTTCTTC. It yields the protein CASSPRTIGLSYNEQFF.